The 14 T cell receptor beta chains presented below share a single source sample, sequenced in a study of blood T cell repertoires in COVID-19. Produced via immunoSEQ multiplex PCR; TCRdb's table is partial and in-frame only. The top ten hold roughly 1.7% of the sample, which has roughly 250,000 clones, around 87% seen once. Sequenced: PBMCs or T cells enriched from blood (not recorded which). These receptors were taken from a woman aged 50 to 60 who had recovered from COVID-19.

This chain links TRBV30 with TRBJ2-1; the match to TRBD2 covers 7 bases. The CDR3 loop spans 13 amino acids. Germline V gives CDR1 GTSNPN, CDR2 SVGIG (reference sequence). V was pared by 5 bases and J by 9 bases, with 10 bases of the junction left unmatched. In DNA form, the CDR3 reads TGTGCCTGGGCCCTGAGGGGAGGGCTTGAGCAGTTCTTC. It yields the protein CAWALRGGLEQFF.

This clone was seen once. The rearrangement joins TRBV5-1 to TRBJ1-2; maybe TRBD1 (5 bases). Trimming removed 1 base at V and 4 bases at J, with 11 bases between. The CDR3 is made up of 14 amino acids. From germline, CDR1 is SGHRS and CDR2 YFSETQ. The DNA of the CDR3 is TGCGCCAGCAGCTTGACCAGGGATTCCTATGGCTACACCTTC. Encoded protein: CASSLTRDSYGYTF.

The chain employs TRBV19 and TRBJ2-7, with 14 bases aligning to TRBD2. V lost 1 base and J lost 3; bases outside the gene matches: 5. The CDR3 totals 17 residues. The germline V gene encodes CDR1 LNHDA and CDR2 SQIVND (reference sequence). CDR3 in amino acids: CASSIGLAGGPVYEQYF. The CDR3 DNA reads TGTGCCAGTAGTATAGGACTAGCGGGAGGGCCTGTCTACGAGCAGTACTTC. The whole variable domain, filled in from reference TRBV19 and TRBJ2-7, reads DGGITQSPKYLFRKEGQNVTLSCEQNLNHDAMYWYRQDPGQGLRLIYYSQIVNDFQKGDIAEGYSVSREKKESFPLTVTSAQKNPTAFYLCASSIGLAGGPVYEQYFGPGTRLTVT.

The rearrangement joins TRBV5-1 to TRBJ2-7; D may be TRBD1 (5 bases). The CDR3 covers 13 residues. Trimming took off 2 bases at V and 4 bases at J, with 10 bases between the two ends. CDR1 SGHRS and CDR2 YFSETQ come from the germline V gene. The CDR3 sequence is CASSLPDSYEQYF. Here the CDR3 DNA reads TGCGCCAGCAGCTTACCCGACAGTTACGAGCAGTACTTC.

This sequence joins TRBV10-3 and TRBJ1-2; D remains ambiguous. Germline lookup yields CDR1 ENHRY and CDR2 SYGVKD. The CDR3 loop spans 15 amino acids. Trimming left V 0 bases short and J 5 bases short, with 13 bases between. The DNA of the CDR3 is TGTGCCATCAGTGAGTCCGGAGCACCGGGGTATGGCTACACCTTC. The encoded protein is CAISESGAPGYGYTF.

This clone appeared once. CDR3 sequence: CASSQFRGYEQYF. The CDR3 DNA reads as TGTGCCAGCAGCCAATTCCGCGGTTACGAGCAGTACTTC. The chain carries TRBV4-2 and TRBJ2-7; no clear D gene. V lost 2 bases, J lost 4 bases, and 9 bases lay in between. The germline V gene encodes CDR1 LGHNA and CDR2 YNFKEQ. This CDR3 has 13 amino acids.

The chain links TRBV27 to TRBJ1-4; perhaps TRBD1 as D (6 bases). The V gene lost 4 bases and the J gene lost 8 bases, with 17 bases spanning the gap. The germline V gene encodes CDR1 MNHEY and CDR2 SMNVEV (reference sequence). This CDR3 has 15 amino acids. CDR3 in DNA: TGTGCCAGCAGTTCGGGCTACAGGGTTGGGGAAAAACTGTTTTTT. It yields the protein CASSSGYRVGEKLFF.

V and J are TRBV10-3 and TRBJ2-3, with 10 bases that match TRBD2. V lost 7 bases, J lost 2 bases, and 3 bases stayed unmatched. The CDR3 extends over 14 amino acids. CDR1 and CDR2 from the germline V gene are ENHRY and SYGVKD. In DNA form, the CDR3 reads TGTGCCATCACCGGGACTAGCGCCACAGATACGCAGTATTTT. Protein: CAITGTSATDTQYF.

V is TRBV4-3 and J is TRBJ2-7, with D maybe TRBD1 (5 bases). V gave up 3 bases and J gave up 4 bases, with 13 bases separating them. This CDR3 spans 14 amino acids. Germline CDR1 and CDR2: LGHNA and YSLEER. The CDR3 here is CASSQGLQGYEQYF. In nucleotides, the CDR3 is TGCGCCAGCAGCCAGGGCCTCCAGGGATACGAGCAGTACTTC.

This sequence joins TRBV10-3 and TRBJ2-7, with 8 positions matching TRBD2. CDR3 length equals 14 residues. Germline V gene data show CDR1 as ENHRY and CDR2 as SYGVKD. With V trimmed by 6 bases and J by 6 bases, 10 bases remained unmatched. In DNA, the CDR3 is TGTGCCATCAGCTCCGGGACTAGTAAAGGCGAGCAGTACTTC. As protein: CAISSGTSKGEQYF.

The gene calls are TRBV6-2 or TRBV6-3 and TRBJ2-3; 9 nucleotides align to TRBD1. Germline assignment: CDR1 MNHEY and CDR2 SVGEGT. CDR3 length equals 15 residues. The V segment lost 6 bases and the J segment 3 bases; nucleotides outside the gene matches: 7. The CDR3 reads CASSTGTGLTDTQYF. CDR3 coding DNA: TGTGCCAGCAGCACCGGGACAGGGCTAACAGATACGCAGTATTTT.

The genes are TRBV6-5 and TRBJ1-1; D gene ambiguous. CDR1 is MNHEY, CDR2 SVGAGI, per germline. The CDR3 runs 12 residues. V was shortened by 11 bases and J by 1 base, with 11 bases between the two germline ends. The CDR3 sequence: CAVETTNTEAFF. The DNA of the CDR3 is TGTGCCGTTGAGACAACGAACACTGAAGCTTTCTTT.

This clone was detected only a few times. The CDR3 DNA is TGTGCCAGCAGCAAACAGGGGAACGTCGGTCAGCCCCAGCATTTT. This sequence encodes CASSKQGNVGQPQHF. The rearrangement links TRBV2 to TRBJ1-5; 7 nucleotides match TRBD1. V trimming: 6 bases; J trimming: 6 bases; junction bases outside the gene matches: 11. The V gene's germline CDR1 is SNHLY and CDR2 FYNNEI. The CDR3 runs 15 residues.

This rearrangement joins TRBV5-1 to TRBJ1-5, with D unclear. The CDR3 has 15 residues. The V and J ends lost 4 bases and 0 bases respectively, with 11 bases between them. Germline V CDR1 and CDR2: SGHRS, YFSETQ. CDR3 nucleotide sequence: TGCGCCAGCAGCCTCTTGGGGAGTAGCAATCAGCCCCAGCATTTT. Amino acids: CASSLLGSSNQPQHF.